The sequence of this T cell receptor (beta chain) was determined in a study of STAT5B mutations in CD4+ large granular lymphocyte leukemia. This clone was seen only once. Measured with immunoSEQ multiplex PCR; TCRdb has only the in-frame clones, and not every one. Among 37,000 or so clones listed, approximately 84% were seen once. Germline V CDR1 and CDR2: SGHRS, YFSETQ. This CDR3 region has 14 residues. The ends lost 5 bases at V and 3 bases at J; junction bases unmatched: 4. The sequenced material came from CD4+ T cells from blood buffy coats. The sequence came from a human donor in good health. This chain links TRBV5-1 with TRBJ2-2; TRBD1 aligns across 7 bases. The CDR3 region has the DNA TGCGCCAGCAGTATAACAGGGGACACCGGGGAGCTGTTTTTT. It is translated as CASSITGDTGELFF.